This paragraph reports one TCR beta chain. The data derive from a study of blood T cell repertoires in COVID-19. Study summary: The origin of the acute and convalescent COVID-19 samples was the United States, Italy and Spain.

Trimming removed 7 bases from V and 1 base from J; junction bases left unmatched: 6. Per the germline V gene, CDR1 is LNHDA and CDR2 is SQIVND (reference sequence). This CDR3 is built from 15 residues. Produced via immunoSEQ multiplex PCR; TCRdb's table is partial and in-frame only. The table has roughly 39,000 clones, 85% to 90% seen once. The clonotype comes from a man younger than 40 with active or convalescent COVID-19. This rearrangement joins TRBV19 to TRBJ1-5, with TRBD1 identical over 8 bases. Sample: peripheral blood. CDR3 protein: CASTQTGASNQPQHF. The CDR3 coding sequence is TGTGCCAGTACCCAGACAGGGGCAAGCAATCAGCCCCAGCATTTT.